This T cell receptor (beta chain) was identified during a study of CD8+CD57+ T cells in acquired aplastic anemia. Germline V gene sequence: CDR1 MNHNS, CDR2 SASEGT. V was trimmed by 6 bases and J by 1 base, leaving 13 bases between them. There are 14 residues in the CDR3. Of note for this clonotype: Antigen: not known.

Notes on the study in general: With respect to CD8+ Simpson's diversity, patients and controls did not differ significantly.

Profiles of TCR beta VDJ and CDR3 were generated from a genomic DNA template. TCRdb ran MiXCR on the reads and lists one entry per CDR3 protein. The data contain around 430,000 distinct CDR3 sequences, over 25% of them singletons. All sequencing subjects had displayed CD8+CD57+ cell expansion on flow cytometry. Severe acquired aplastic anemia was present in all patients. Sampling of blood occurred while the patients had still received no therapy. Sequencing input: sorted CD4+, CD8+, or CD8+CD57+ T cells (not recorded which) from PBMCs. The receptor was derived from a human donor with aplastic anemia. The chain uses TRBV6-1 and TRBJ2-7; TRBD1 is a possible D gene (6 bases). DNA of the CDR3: TGTGCCAGCAGCCCCCGACAGGAATCCTACGAGCAGTACTTC. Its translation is CASSPRQESYEQYF.